This T cell receptor beta chain was sequenced in a study of cytomegalovirus exposure and HLA in healthy donors. The ends were cut back, 6 bases at V and 2 bases at J, with 17 bases in the middle. The germline CDR1 and CDR2 sequences are MNHEY and SMNVEV (reference sequence). The CDR3 has 16 amino acids. Findings and caveats of the study: Confirmation was obtained in vitro that a few CMV-associated chains are specific for CMV antigens. According to a subsequent analysis, TCR clusters identified in the first cohort showed a tendency to co-occur across the approximately 130 validation repertoires.

Assay: immunoSEQ multiplex PCR; the TCRdb copy retains only in-frame clones and omits some. Of about 56,000 clones listed, 96% were seen once; the top ten hold 1% to 1.5%. As for this clone: The antigen is unknown.

This receptor was taken from a woman aged 18-35 years in good health and CMV-seronegative. Input material: PBMCs. This chain joins TRBV27 and TRBJ2-1; weak D call: TRBD1 (5 bases). The CDR3 nucleotides are TGTGCCAGCAGCCCGATTGGGGCTTTCACCTACAATGAGCAGTTCTTC. Translating it yields CASSPIGAFTYNEQFF.